This T cell receptor beta chain was observed in a study of blood T cell repertoires in COVID-19. Study information: Both acute and convalescent COVID-19 samples were obtained from the United States, Italy and Spain. Nucleic acid was either cDNA or gDNA, and it came from T cells, B-cell-depleted T cells, or PBMCs.

Sequencing was performed with immunoSEQ multiplex PCR; in TCRdb, only in-frame clones are kept and a portion is missing. The sample has approximately 450,000 clones; around 90% are singletons. Participant age was roughly 18 to 90 years, and participants resided in roughly 25 US areas. Participants' own reports of clinical history determined their cohort assignment. Looked up from germline, CDR1 is SGHNT and CDR2 is YENEEA. The ends lost 1 base at V and 8 bases at J; junction bases unmatched: 3. This CDR3 is 14 amino acids long. What was sequenced was PBMCs or T cells enriched from blood (not recorded which). The chain joins TRBV11-3 to TRBJ2-1; 9 bases are a match to TRBD2. The sequence came from a woman aged 18-30 years with acute COVID-19. The CDR3, as DNA: TGTGCCAGCAGCTTAGGGCGGGGGGGCTATGAGCAGTTCTTC. As protein: CASSLGRGGYEQFF.